This T cell receptor (beta chain) was captured in a study of CD8 T cells in ankylosing spondylitis. Study-wide results and caveats: The study looked at matched synovial fluid samples from ankylosing spondylitis patients. Disease-linked clones were reported to be significantly enriched there.

MiXCR was run by TCRdb on the 5' RACE reads, yielding one entry per CDR3 protein. Of about 130,000 distinct CDR3 sequences in the sample, about 6.7% were seen once. In its sample, this clonotype was seen a few times. Its antigen is unknown. Germline CDR1 reads KGHSH; CDR2 reads LQKENI. This CDR3 is built from 11 residues. The V and J ends lost 4 bases and 5 bases respectively, with 5 bases between them. V usage is TRBV18 and J usage is TRBJ1-2; D unresolved. Source material: blood, either unsorted or a sorted T cell fraction (not recorded which). The source of this sequence is a female donor with ankylosing spondylitis or in good health (not recorded which). CDR3: CASSRTYGYTF. CDR3 nucleotides: TGTGCCAGCTCACGAACTTATGGCTACACCTTC. The variable domain in full, completed from reference TRBV18 and TRBJ1-2, reads NAGVMQNPRHLVRRRGQEARLRCSPMKGHSHVYWYRQLPEEGLKFMVYLQKENIIDESGMPKERFSAEFPKEGPSILRIQQVVRGDSAAYFCASSRTYGYTFGSGTRLTVV.